This T cell receptor (beta chain) was sequenced during a study of chemoradiotherapy in HPV16-positive cancers. Repertoires were sampled repeatedly during chemoradiotherapy. TCRdb keeps only in-frame clones here, not all; method: immunoSEQ multiplex PCR. The sample contains 25,000 to 40,000 clones, about nine tenths of which appear only once. Whole-study results and caveats: HPV-specific T cells were functionally defined from only a couple of HPV16-positive patients. Better recurrence-free survival went with HPV-responsive T-cell expansion in HPV16-positive patients.

Unmatched junction bases numbered 9, after V lost 2 bases and J lost 2 bases. This CDR3 spans 16 amino acids. Germline V gene lookup returns CDR1 SGHDT and CDR2 YYEEEE. Only one count was recorded for this clone. Its antigen is not identified. The clonotype originates from a human donor with HPV-associated anogenital cancer. The V call is TRBV5-6, the J call TRBJ2-7; 8 bases are shared with TRBD2. This sample comprised blood, obtained from a patient who underwent chemoradiotherapy. The CDR3 here is CASSFSTTGRAYEQYF. The CDR3 nucleotides read TGTGCCAGCAGCTTCTCCACGACCGGGAGGGCCTACGAGCAGTACTTC.